This T cell receptor beta chain derives from a study of control samples from healthy donors and cancer patients. Using immunoSEQ multiplex PCR, the repertoire was profiled, and TCRdb retains in-frame clones only, with some absent. The repertoire holds 120,000 to 150,000 clones, with around 90% as singletons. In germline, CDR1 is SGDLS, CDR2 YYNGEE. CDR3 length: 15 residues. Deletions cut 3 bases from V and 0 bases from J, with 9 bases between. Sequencing input: blood. The gene calls are TRBV9 and TRBJ2-2; D is unresolved. The TCR originated in a young man in good health. CDR3 DNA sequence: TGTGCCAGCAGCGCCGCCTATGCGAACACCGGGGAGCTGTTTTTT. It translates to CASSAAYANTGELFF. The full variable domain, completed using reference TRBV9 and TRBJ2-2, is DSGVTQTPKHLITATGQRVTLRCSPRSGDLSVYWYQQSLDQGLQFLIQYYNGEERAKGNILERFSAQQFPDLHSELNLSSLELGDSALYFCASSAAYANTGELFFGEGSRLTVL.